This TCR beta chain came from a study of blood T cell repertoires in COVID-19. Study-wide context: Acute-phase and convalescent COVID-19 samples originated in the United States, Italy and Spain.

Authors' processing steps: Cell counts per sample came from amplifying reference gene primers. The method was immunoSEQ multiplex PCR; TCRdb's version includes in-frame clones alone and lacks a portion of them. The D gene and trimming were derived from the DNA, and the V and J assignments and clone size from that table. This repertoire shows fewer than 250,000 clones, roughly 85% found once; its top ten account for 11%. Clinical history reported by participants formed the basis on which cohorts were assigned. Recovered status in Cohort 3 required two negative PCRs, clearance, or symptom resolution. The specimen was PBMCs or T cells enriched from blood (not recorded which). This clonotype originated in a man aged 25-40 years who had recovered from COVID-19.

The CDR3: CASFRFLGATRTEAFF. DNA for the CDR3: TGCGCCAGCTTCCGTTTTTTAGGGGCGACTAGGACTGAAGCTTTCTTT. The chain links TRBV5-1 to TRBJ1-1; possible D gene TRBD1, 5 bases. There are 16 residues in the CDR3. V was trimmed by 7 bases and J by 5 bases, leaving 24 bases between them. Germline CDR1 reads SGHRS; CDR2 reads YFSETQ.